These 24 T cell receptor beta chains came from one sample sequenced in a study of molecular identifiers for immune sequencing clone quantification. TCRdb called the PCR reads again in MiXCR, with one record for every CDR3 protein. The sample has roughly 630,000 distinct CDR3 sequences; less than 30% are singletons. Source material: naive CD8+ T cells from blood, with Jurkat cell RNA spiked in. The sample's subset: FACS-sorted CD8+CD4-CCR7+CD45RA+ naive T cells. The receptor set was obtained from a human donor in good health. Some libraries in this study had Jurkat cell RNA spiked in.

This clonotype appeared many times. The chain is built from TRBV20-1 and TRBJ2-7; 8 nucleotides agree with TRBD2. The CDR3 consists of 13 residues. In germline, CDR1 is DFQATT, CDR2 SNEGSKA (reference sequence). CDR3 loop: CRATSATGYEQYF. The CDR3, as DNA: TGCAGGGCGACTAGCGCAACGGGGTACGAGCAGTACTTC.

This clonotype showed up many times. The J gene is TRBJ2-6, the V gene TRBV19; D is ambiguous. This CDR3 region has 14 residues. Germline values: CDR1 LNHDA, CDR2 SQIVND (reference sequence). V dropped 3 bases and J dropped 7 bases, with 10 bases sitting between them. The CDR3 here is CASSIEAVANVLTF. The CDR3, as DNA: TGTGCCAGTAGTATTGAGGCGGTAGCCAACGTCCTGACTTTC.

The chain combines TRBV2 with TRBJ2-7; D is perhaps TRBD2 (5 bases). Trimming took 1 base from V and 4 from J, leaving 8 bases between them. Germline CDR1 reads SNHLY; CDR2 reads FYNNEI. The CDR3 is made up of 13 amino acids. CDR3 in DNA: TGTGCCAGCAGTGAAGGACTACAATACGAGCAGTACTTC. This translates into CASSEGLQYEQYF.

The chain employs TRBV6-2 or TRBV6-3 and TRBJ1-1; D not resolved. The CDR3 is 15 amino acids. Germline lookup yields CDR1 MNHEY and CDR2 SVGEGT. Trimming took 0 bases from V and 1 from J, leaving 9 bases between them. CDR3 DNA: TGTGCCAGCAGTTACTCCGACTCGGGGAACACTGAAGCTTTCTTT. Translated, it gives CASSYSDSGNTEAFF.

This clonotype appeared many times. V and J are TRBV20-1 and TRBJ1-1, with 7 bases identical to TRBD1. The CDR3 contains 14 residues. Germline V gives CDR1 DFQATT, CDR2 SNEGSKA (reference sequence). The V segment lost 5 bases and the J segment 5 bases; nucleotides outside the gene matches: 11. The CDR3 here is CSAYPGGGDTEAFF. The CDR3 nucleotides read TGCAGTGCTTACCCCGGAGGGGGCGATACTGAAGCTTTCTTT.

This chain links TRBV4-2 with TRBJ1-2, with D possibly being TRBD1 (5 bases). The CDR3 runs to 17 residues. Trimming took 1 base from V and 0 from J, leaving 15 bases between them. The germline V gene encodes CDR1 LGHNA and CDR2 YNFKEQ. CDR3 protein: CASSQVLRDVANYGYTF. CDR3 bases: TGTGCCAGCAGCCAAGTCTTACGGGACGTGGCTAACTATGGCTACACCTTC.

V usage is TRBV6-6 and J usage is TRBJ1-5; D not resolved. V was trimmed by 5 bases and J by 3 bases, leaving 14 bases between them. Germline V CDR1 and CDR2: MNHNY, SVGAGI (reference sequence). The CDR3 spans 15 residues. The CDR3 bases are TGTGCCAGCAGTCCCTTAGCGGGGTTCAATCAGCCCCAGCATTTT. Encoded protein: CASSPLAGFNQPQHF.

This CDR3 reads CSASSGTGYSPLHF. Here the CDR3 DNA reads TGCAGTGCTAGTTCCGGGACAGGGTATTCACCCCTCCACTTT. The gene calls are TRBV20-1 and TRBJ1-6, with 9 bases identical to TRBD1. J lost 8 bases, V lost 3 bases, and 5 bases had no gene match. The germline CDR1 and CDR2 sequences are DFQATT and SNEGSKA (reference sequence). This CDR3 is 14 amino acids long.

The chain is built from TRBV12-3 or TRBV12-4 and TRBJ2-1; 8 nucleotides match TRBD2. CDR3 length equals 17 residues. The V gene end was trimmed by 6 bases and the J gene end by 8 bases; junction bases not matched to a gene: 18. The CDR3 region is CASSILAGGSLVDEQFF. CDR3 DNA: TGTGCCAGCAGCATACTGGCGGGAGGTTCCCTTGTTGATGAGCAGTTCTTC.

This clonotype was detected once. It may be a read error: a sequence one base away is much more abundant. The chain links TRBV28 to TRBJ2-7, with 7 bases fitting TRBD2. J was trimmed by 3 bases and V by 11 bases; bases with no gene match: 7. Germline-derived CDR1 and CDR2 are MDHEN and SYDVKM. This CDR3 spans 12 amino acids. The CDR3 protein is CACKGEGYEQYF. The CDR3 DNA sequence: TGTGCCTGCAAAGGGGAGGGCTACGAGCAGTACTTC. Drawing the rest from reference TRBV28 and TRBJ2-7, the complete variable domain is DVKVTQSSRYLVKRTGEKVFLECVQDMDHENMFWYRQDPGLGLRLIYFSYDVKMKEKGDIPEGYSVSREKKERFSLILESASTNQTSMYLCACKGEGYEQYFGPGTRLTVT.

Of note for this clonotype: Here the CDR3 omits its conserved ending phenylalanine or tryptophan, so a read error is the likely source. This chain connects TRBV29-1 to TRBJ1-1; 7 bases match TRBD1. Losses at the gene ends were 4 bases for V and 4 bases for J; bases not matched to a gene: 9. The CDR3 is 14 amino acids. Germline CDR1 SQVTM, CDR2 ANQGSEA. For the CDR3, the DNA is TGCAGCGTTGGAGCGACAGGGTTGAGCACTGAAGCTTTCCTT. Residues: CSVGATGLSTEAFL.

The sample holds a few counts of this clonotype. The chain joins TRBV12-3 or TRBV12-4 to TRBJ1-5; D gene unclear. Deletions cut 6 bases from V and 3 bases from J, with 18 bases between. The length of the CDR3 is 16 residues. CDR3 DNA sequence: TGTGCCAGCAGCCTCGACGGGAGGGTTCACAATCAGCCCCAGCATTTT. Protein product: CASSLDGRVHNQPQHF.

A word on this clonotype: A much more abundant neighbour one base away suggests this may be a read error. J is TRBJ2-1 and V is TRBV6-6; 7 bases align to TRBD1. V shed 2 bases, J shed 0 bases, and the junction held 7 bases outside the gene matches. The germline CDR1 and CDR2 sequences are MNHNY and SVGAGI (reference sequence). The CDR3 runs 17 residues. The CDR3 is CASSYPRTGCSYNEQFF. DNA of the CDR3: TGTGCCAGCAGTTACCCCAGGACAGGATGCTCCTACAATGAGCAGTTCTTC.

Turning to this clonotype: A much larger clonotype is one base distant, so this may be a read error. The V call is TRBV6-5, the J call TRBJ2-4; the D gene is possibly TRBD1 (5 bases). CDR3 size: 16 residues. Germline CDR1 MNHEY, CDR2 SVGAGI. The CDR3 coding sequence is TGTGCCAGCAGCTCCGACAGCTTCATAGCCAGAAACATTCAGTACTTC. The encoded protein is CASSSDSFIARNIQYF.

In DNA form, the CDR3 reads TGTGCCAGCAGTCAACAGGGGCAGTTGGGCAATGAGCAGTTCTTC. Encoded protein: CASSQQGQLGNEQFF. This chain joins TRBV28 and TRBJ2-1, with 7 bases aligning to TRBD1. This CDR3 contains 15 residues. The germline CDR1 and CDR2 sequences are MDHEN and SYDVKM. V trimming: 5 bases; J trimming: 6 bases; junction bases outside the gene matches: 10.

The V call is TRBV27, the J call TRBJ1-2, with D possibly being TRBD1 (6 bases). The germline V gene has CDR1 MNHEY and CDR2 SMNVEV (reference sequence). V was shortened by 0 bases and J by 5 bases, with 22 bases between the two germline ends. The CDR3 consists of 18 residues. The CDR3 loop is CASSLSAIGTSTWYGYTF. The CDR3 bases are TGTGCCAGCAGTTTATCTGCGATAGGGACATCTACCTGGTATGGCTACACCTTC.

The chain couples TRBV6-2 or TRBV6-3 to TRBJ2-7, with 9 bases aligning to TRBD2. Germline CDR1 is MNHEY and CDR2 is SVGEGT. This CDR3 is built from 14 residues. Unmatched junction bases numbered 4, after V lost 4 bases and J lost 3 bases. CDR3 bases: TGTGCCAGCAGTTCAGGGACTAGCAACTACGAGCAGTACTTC. It codes for CASSSGTSNYEQYF.

With regard to this clonotype: This may come from a read error, since a much larger clone is one base off. V usage is TRBV10-3 and J usage is TRBJ2-5; 10 nucleotides agree with TRBD2. The CDR3 is 18 amino acids. Germline V gene data show CDR1 as ENHRY and CDR2 as SYGVKD. CDR3 coding DNA: TGTGTCATCAGTGACATAGCGGGGGGTTACCCCTCCCAAGAGACCCAGTACTTC. It specifies CVISDIAGGYPSQETQYF.

In its sample, this clonotype was seen many times. This rearrangement joins TRBV7-9 to TRBJ2-5, with unresolved D. From germline, CDR1 is SEHNR and CDR2 FQNEAQ (reference sequence). CDR3 size: 13 residues. Trimming left V 3 bases short and J 5 bases short, with 10 bases between. The CDR3, as DNA: TGTGCCAGCAGCTTCTTCCAGGAGGAGACCCAGTACTTC. This encodes CASSFFQEETQYF.

The chain links TRBV5-8 to TRBJ2-3; unclear D gene. The CDR3 covers 16 residues. The V gene's germline CDR1 is SGHTS and CDR2 YDEGEE. The V end was cut by 4 bases, the J end by 1 base, with 16 bases between. The CDR3: CASSRLNLWGTDTQYF. The CDR3 region has the DNA TGTGCCAGCAGCAGATTGAACCTATGGGGCACAGATACGCAGTATTTT.

The V call is TRBV19, the J call TRBJ1-6; D uncertain. V gave up 4 bases and J gave up 14 bases, with 12 bases separating them. The CDR3 is made up of 12 amino acids. Germline V gene data show CDR1 as LNHDA and CDR2 as SQIVND (reference sequence). CDR3 DNA sequence: TGTGCCAGTAGTACTGTGACCGGAACCCTCCACTTT. Its protein is CASSTVTGTLHF. Full variable domain (rest looked up from reference TRBV19 and TRBJ1-6): DGGITQSPKYLFRKEGQNVTLSCEQNLNHDAMYWYRQDPGQGLRLIYYSQIVNDFQKGDIAEGYSVSREKKESFPLTVTSAQKNPTAFYLCASSTVTGTLHFGNGTRLTVT.

The chain is built from TRBV5-6 and TRBJ2-5; D gene ambiguous. Trimming took off 4 bases at V and 7 bases at J, with 14 bases between the two ends. Germline lookup yields CDR1 SGHDT and CDR2 YYEEEE. This CDR3 contains 13 residues. This chain's CDR3 is CASSQSSTGTQYF. CDR3 in DNA: TGTGCCAGCAGCCAAAGCTCCACCGGGACCCAGTACTTC.

This clonotype has a handful of counts. The genes are TRBV4-1 and TRBJ1-5; D unresolved. V was cut by 0 bases and J by 2 bases, with 11 bases left in between. The CDR3 totals 16 residues. Germline assignment: CDR1 MGHRA and CDR2 YSYEKL. The CDR3: CASSQEDLNGNQPQHF. CDR3 in DNA: TGCGCCAGCAGCCAAGAAGACCTAAATGGCAATCAGCCCCAGCATTTT.

This clonotype was seen a few times. V is TRBV14 and J is TRBJ1-2; TRBD1 aligns across 7 bases. This CDR3 is built from 15 residues. The ends lost 5 bases at V and 3 bases at J; junction bases unmatched: 9. In germline, CDR1 is SGHDN, CDR2 FVKESK. CDR3 nucleotide sequence: TGTGCCAGCAGCAAAACAGGGGACGGTGACTATGGCTACACCTTC. This translates into CASSKTGDGDYGYTF.